Presented here are 16 T cell receptor beta chains from one specimen sequenced in a study of blood T cell repertoires in COVID-19. Profiling relied on immunoSEQ multiplex PCR, and the TCRdb table lists in-frame clones only, not all of them. The sample has 200,000 to 250,000 clones; more than 75% are singletons. The sequencing input was peripheral blood. The receptors originated from a man aged 50-60 years who had recovered from COVID-19.

This chain connects TRBV28 to TRBJ2-7; D uncertain. This CDR3 region has 13 residues. Trimming removed 10 bases at V and 4 bases at J, with 17 bases between. Germline loops: CDR1 MDHEN, CDR2 SYDVKM. As DNA, the CDR3 is TGTGCCACGCGGATAACACCCGGGTACGAGCAGTACTTC. It translates to CATRITPGYEQYF.

The V and J genes are TRBV2 and TRBJ1-5, with D possibly being TRBD1 (6 bases). Trimming removed 6 bases at V and 3 bases at J, with 12 bases between. Looked up from germline, CDR1 is SNHLY and CDR2 is FYNNEI. This CDR3 spans 14 amino acids. The CDR3 coding sequence is TGTGCCAGCAGCGGGGACACGGTCAATCAGCCCCAGCATTTT. This codes for CASSGDTVNQPQHF.

V gene TRBV5-4 combines with J gene TRBJ2-1; D may be TRBD2 (5 bases). Germline V gene lookup returns CDR1 SGHNT and CDR2 YYREEE (reference sequence). This CDR3 region has 15 residues. Trimming shortened V by 5 bases and J by 7 bases, and 19 bases separated the two germline ends. CDR3 amino acids: CASRPDGLVINEQFF. The CDR3 DNA is TGTGCCAGCAGACCCGATGGACTGGTTATAAATGAGCAGTTCTTC.

In the case of this clone: Other nucleotide sequences from this sample produce the same CDR3. V and J are TRBV5-1 and TRBJ2-1; 11 bases are shared with TRBD2. V gave up 4 bases and J gave up 4 bases; unmatched junction bases: 7. CDR3 length: 16 amino acids. Germline CDR1 SGHRS, CDR2 YFSETQ. CDR3 in DNA: TGCGCCAGCAGCCTAACCGGGACTAGCGGATACAATGAGCAGTTCTTC. It translates to CASSLTGTSGYNEQFF.

V gene TRBV10-3 combines with J gene TRBJ2-1; TRBD2 aligns across 13 bases. Germline values: CDR1 ENHRY, CDR2 SYGVKD. Trimming removed 2 bases from V and 10 bases from J; junction bases left unmatched: 2. This CDR3 has 14 residues. The CDR3 protein is CAISEGLAGDEQFF. DNA of the CDR3: TGTGCCATCAGTGAGGGACTAGCGGGAGACGAGCAGTTCTTC.

J is TRBJ2-6 and V is TRBV28; tentatively, D is TRBD2 (5 bases). This CDR3 is 16 amino acids long. V dropped 1 base and J dropped 1 base, with 8 bases sitting between them. Germline V gene data show CDR1 as MDHEN and CDR2 as SYDVKM. This CDR3 is CASSLLRGSGANVLTF. The CDR3 nucleotides are TGTGCCAGCAGTTTATTACGGGGATCTGGGGCCAACGTCCTGACTTTC.

The rearrangement joins TRBV19 to TRBJ1-2; D uncertain. Germline V gives CDR1 LNHDA, CDR2 SQIVND (reference sequence). The CDR3 has 13 residues. V lost 3 bases to trimming and J lost 6 bases, with 11 bases between them. The CDR3 here is CASSIPPADGYTF. The CDR3 DNA reads TGTGCCAGTAGTATCCCCCCGGCGGATGGCTACACCTTC.

This chain joins TRBV11-2 and TRBJ2-5, with 10 positions matching TRBD2. J gave up 2 bases and V 6 bases, and 6 bases lay outside the gene matches. This CDR3 has 15 amino acids. Germline assignment: CDR1 SGHAT and CDR2 FQNNGV. The CDR3 region has the DNA TGTGCCAGCAGGGAGACTAGCGGGTCACAAGAGACCCAGTACTTC. Translated: CASRETSGSQETQYF.

The chain carries TRBV5-1 and TRBJ2-5, with a tentative D call TRBD2 (5 bases). Germline CDR1 reads SGHRS; CDR2 reads YFSETQ. The CDR3 runs 12 residues. The germline V and J ends were trimmed by 2 bases and 5 bases, with 7 bases remaining between them. The CDR3 reads CASSFGVETQYF. The DNA for the CDR3 is TGCGCCAGCAGCTTCGGGGTTGAGACCCAGTACTTC. Filled out from reference TRBV5-1 and TRBJ2-5, the complete variable domain reads KAGVTQTPRYLIKTRGQQVTLSCSPISGHRSVSWYQQTPGQGLQFLFEYFSETQRNKGNFPGRFSGRQFSNSRSEMNVSTLELGDSALYLCASSFGVETQYFGPGTRLLVL.

The J gene is TRBJ2-2, the V gene TRBV5-1, with a possible D match to TRBD2 (5 bases). The V end lost 7 bases, the J end lost 6 bases, and 13 bases lay between the germline ends. The CDR3 has 13 amino acids. Germline V gene data show CDR1 as SGHRS and CDR2 as YFSETQ. The CDR3 sequence is CASGSFLSGELFF. Written as DNA, the CDR3 is TGCGCCAGCGGGAGTTTCTTATCCGGGGAGCTGTTTTTT.

The chain employs TRBV19 and TRBJ2-5; 9 nucleotides agree with TRBD1. The length of the CDR3 is 18 residues. V was clipped by 3 bases and J by 3 bases; unmatched bases: 14. The germline V gene encodes CDR1 LNHDA and CDR2 SQIVND (reference sequence). CDR3 residues: CASSMGQDRGTSKETQYF. The CDR3, as DNA: TGTGCCAGTAGTATGGGACAGGACAGGGGCACATCTAAAGAGACCCAGTACTTC.

The V gene is TRBV5-5, the J gene TRBJ2-7; 9 bases map to TRBD1. The CDR3 length is 17 residues. V dropped 0 bases and J dropped 1; count of bases not matched to a gene: 8. CDR1 and CDR2 (germline): SGHKS, YYEKEE (reference sequence). The CDR3: CASSLAKGQGYSYEQYF. For the CDR3, the DNA is TGTGCCAGCAGCTTGGCTAAGGGACAGGGCTATTCCTACGAGCAGTACTTC.

The genes are TRBV18 and TRBJ1-1; a weak D match, TRBD1 (5 bases). The CDR3 consists of 13 residues. CDR1 KGHSH and CDR2 LQKENI come from the germline V gene. V shed 3 bases and J shed 4 bases, with 9 bases lying between them. CDR3 bases: TGTGCCAGCTCACCGGGGGGATCCACTGAAGCTTTCTTT. Protein: CASSPGGSTEAFF. Based on the CDR3 plus reference TRBV18 and TRBJ1-1, the full variable domain is NAGVMQNPRHLVRRRGQEARLRCSPMKGHSHVYWYRQLPEEGLKFMVYLQKENIIDESGMPKERFSAEFPKEGPSILRIQQVVRGDSAAYFCASSPGGSTEAFFGQGTRLTVV.

V usage is TRBV10-2 and J usage is TRBJ1-5, with TRBD1 matching over 8 bases. This CDR3 is 16 amino acids long. Per the germline V gene, CDR1 is WSHSY and CDR2 is SAAADI. V lost 5 bases to trimming and J lost 2 bases; unmatched junction nucleotides: 8. CDR3 in amino acids: CASSQGAGIGNQPQHF. DNA for the CDR3: TGCGCCAGCAGTCAGGGGGCAGGGATTGGCAATCAGCCCCAGCATTTT.

As concerns this clone: One end of the junction is discordant with germline, which a read error may explain. The V gene is TRBV7-9, the J gene TRBJ2-5; 12 nucleotides agree with TRBD2. This CDR3 region has 15 residues. Germline CDR1 and CDR2: SEHNR and FQNEAQ (reference sequence). The CDR3 loop reads CASSLAGGPRETQYF. For the CDR3, the DNA is TGTGCCAGCAGCCTAGCGGGAGGGCCACGGGAGACCCAGTACTTC.

The rearrangement links TRBV7-9 to TRBJ2-3, with D possibly TRBD2 on 5 matching bases. Germline V gene sequence: CDR1 SEHNR, CDR2 FQNEAQ (reference sequence). The CDR3 has 16 residues. V lost 1 base and J 2 bases, leaving 13 bases between the germline ends. Here the CDR3 DNA reads TGTGCCAGCAGCTTAGGAACCCCAGCGGACACAGATACGCAGTATTTT. Protein sequence: CASSLGTPADTDTQYF.